These 28 T cell receptor beta chains were sequenced from one sample in a study of control samples from healthy donors and cancer patients. Assay used: immunoSEQ multiplex PCR; TCRdb lists only in-frame clones, some missing. The table includes approximately 180,000 clones, approximately 91% detected once. Sequenced material: blood. These receptors came from a woman between 40 and 55 years old in good health.

The chain combines TRBV27 with TRBJ1-2; 7 bases are a match to TRBD1. This CDR3 is built from 16 residues. Germline V gives CDR1 MNHEY, CDR2 SMNVEV (reference sequence). The V gene end was trimmed by 4 bases and the J gene end by 4 bases; junction bases not matched to a gene: 12. The chain's CDR3 is CASSSLNRGSPYGYTF. As DNA, the CDR3 is TGTGCCAGCAGTTCCTTGAACAGGGGCAGTCCCTATGGCTACACCTTC.

In its sample, this clone was seen a few times. V gene TRBV14 combines with J gene TRBJ2-7; 9 nucleotides align to TRBD2. The ends lost 4 bases at V and 3 bases at J; junction bases unmatched: 4. The germline V gene has CDR1 SGHDN and CDR2 FVKESK. This CDR3 is 14 amino acids long. CDR3 residues: CASSPSGGRYEQYF. The CDR3 DNA is TGTGCCAGCAGCCCGAGCGGGGGGCGCTACGAGCAGTACTTC.

V and J are TRBV6-5 and TRBJ2-1, with D possibly matching TRBD2 (7 bases). Germline CDR1 and CDR2: MNHEY and SVGAGI. The V end lost 8 bases, the J end lost 11 bases, and 19 bases lay between the germline ends. The CDR3 is 13 residues long. CDR3: CASANGGATKQFF. The CDR3 DNA reads as TGTGCCAGCGCGAATGGGGGGGCCACCAAGCAGTTCTTC.

The rearrangement uses TRBV13 and TRBJ2-2; 9 nucleotides line up with TRBD2. This CDR3 spans 19 amino acids. Germline trimming cut 0 bases from V and 0 bases from J; bases unmatched to any gene: 8. Germline V gene lookup returns CDR1 PRHDT and CDR2 FYEKMQ (reference sequence). CDR3 in DNA: TGTGCCAGCAGCTTAGGCCATGCGGGGGGGTACCCGAACACCGGGGAGCTGTTTTTT. This sequence encodes CASSLGHAGGYPNTGELFF.

This sequence joins TRBV4-1 and TRBJ1-1, with D perhaps TRBD1 (6 bases). V was clipped by 1 base and J by 12 bases, with 18 bases between them. In germline, CDR1 is MGHRA, CDR2 YSYEKL. The CDR3 is 14 residues long. CDR3 DNA: TGCGCCAGCAGCCAAGGCTCAGGGGCTCTCAGATCTTTCTTT. This sequence encodes CASSQGSGALRSFF.

V gene TRBV27 combines with J gene TRBJ2-7, with D possibly being TRBD1 or TRBD2 (6 bases each). The V and J ends lost 3 bases and 1 base respectively, with 13 bases between them. The germline V gene encodes CDR1 MNHEY and CDR2 SMNVEV (reference sequence). This CDR3 spans 15 amino acids. The DNA of the CDR3 is TGTGCCAGCAGTTTCAACAGGGCGGGGTCCTACGAGCAGTACTTC. This codes for CASSFNRAGSYEQYF.

This chain uses TRBV4-1 with TRBJ1-4; D unclear. Per germline, CDR1 MGHRA and CDR2 YSYEKL. Deletions cut 0 bases from V and 5 bases from J, with 7 bases between. The CDR3 is made up of 14 amino acids. Here the CDR3 reads CASSQDRFNEKLFF. Here the CDR3 DNA reads TGCGCCAGCAGCCAAGACAGGTTCAATGAAAAACTGTTTTTT.

The chain couples TRBV7-9 to TRBJ2-3, with D possibly matching TRBD1 (5 bases). CDR3 length: 13 amino acids. Germline values: CDR1 SEHNR, CDR2 FQNEAQ (reference sequence). V shed 3 bases and J shed 6 bases, with 10 bases lying between them. This chain's CDR3 is CASSFQGSDTQYF. DNA of the CDR3: TGTGCCAGCAGCTTCCAGGGATCGGATACGCAGTATTTT.

The chain has TRBV6-6 and TRBJ2-1; TRBD2 matches at 8 bases. The CDR3 runs 15 residues. The germline CDR1 and CDR2 sequences are MNHNY and SVGAGI (reference sequence). Trimming took 8 bases from V and 8 from J; bases not matched to a gene: 14. The chain's CDR3 is CASGRTSGSRDEQFF. CDR3 nucleotides: TGTGCCAGCGGCCGCACTAGCGGATCACGGGATGAGCAGTTCTTC.

V usage is TRBV28 and J usage is TRBJ2-1; the match to TRBD1 covers 11 bases. V shed 2 bases and J 6 bases; nucleotides not matched to a gene: 9. This CDR3 has 17 residues. Germline CDR1 and CDR2: MDHEN and SYDVKM. CDR3 amino acids: CASSLIRTGGLFNEQFF. The CDR3 nucleotides are TGTGCCAGCAGTTTAATCCGGACAGGGGGCCTTTTCAATGAGCAGTTCTTC.

This chain connects TRBV7-6 to TRBJ2-5; 8 bases agree with TRBD2. The germline gives CDR1 SGHVS, CDR2 FNYEAQ. The CDR3 spans 15 residues. With V trimmed by 1 base and J by 2 bases, 3 bases remained unmatched. The chain's CDR3 is CASSLGRGEQETQYF. The CDR3 bases are TGTGCCAGCAGCTTAGGGCGGGGGGAACAAGAGACCCAGTACTTC.

This rearrangement joins TRBV11-2 to TRBJ2-2; D remains ambiguous. V was pared by 5 bases and J by 0 bases, with 7 bases between. Germline lookup yields CDR1 SGHAT and CDR2 FQNNGV. This CDR3 spans 14 amino acids. CDR3 region: CASSAYANTGELFF. DNA for the CDR3: TGTGCCAGCAGCGCCTACGCGAACACCGGGGAGCTGTTTTTT. Full variable domain (outside the CDR3, taken from reference TRBV11-2 and TRBJ2-2): EAGVAQSPRYKIIEKRQSVAFWCNPISGHATLYWYQQILGQGPKLLIQFQNNGVVDDSQLPKDRFSAERLKGVDSTLKIQPAKLEDSAVYLCASSAYANTGELFFGEGSRLTVL.

The chain couples TRBV7-2 to TRBJ1-2; 7 bases fit TRBD1. The CDR3 runs 15 residues. V shed 5 bases and J 8 bases; nucleotides not matched to a gene: 14. Looked up from germline, CDR1 is SGHTA and CDR2 is FQGNSA. For the CDR3, the DNA is TGTGCCAGCAGCCCTCCCACAGGGGTCGTGGAGGGCTACACCTTC. This codes for CASSPPTGVVEGYTF.

The chain employs TRBV19 and TRBJ2-5; 11 bases fit TRBD2. Trimming at V came to 5 bases and at J to 4 bases, leaving 3 bases not matched to a gene. Germline-derived CDR1 and CDR2 are LNHDA and SQIVND (reference sequence). The CDR3 length is 14 residues. CDR3 nucleotide sequence: TGTGCCAGTAGTTTAGCGGGGGGGCCAGAGACCCAGTACTTC. Encoded protein: CASSLAGGPETQYF.

The CDR3: CASSQEGKDTEAFF. Written as DNA, the CDR3 is TGTGCCAGCAGTCAGGAGGGAAAGGACACTGAAGCTTTCTTT. The rearrangement uses TRBV2 and TRBJ1-1, with unresolved D. Germline V CDR1 and CDR2: SNHLY, FYNNEI. The CDR3 has 14 amino acids. The V end lost 5 bases, the J end lost 3 bases, and 13 bases lay between the germline ends.

The CDR3 loop is CASSSGDSSNQPQHF. In nucleotides, the CDR3 is TGTGCCAGCAGCTCGGGGGACAGTAGCAATCAGCCCCAGCATTTT. The chain employs TRBV7-2 and TRBJ1-5; 7 nucleotides agree with TRBD1. Germline V gene sequence: CDR1 SGHTA, CDR2 FQGNSA. This CDR3 is built from 15 residues. J gave up 0 bases and V 4 bases, and 3 bases lay outside the gene matches.

This chain uses TRBV29-1 with TRBJ1-2; D gene uncertain. The germline V and J ends were trimmed by 7 bases and 8 bases, with 20 bases remaining between them. This CDR3 has 13 residues. In germline, CDR1 is SQVTM, CDR2 ANQGSEA. The CDR3 DNA reads TGCAGCGCAGGAGGATCTTCCTATGGAGGCTACACCTTC. Translation gives CSAGGSSYGGYTF.

This sequence joins TRBV13 and TRBJ2-4; possible D gene TRBD2, 6 bases. V shed 6 bases and J shed 2 bases, with 11 bases lying between them. CDR3 size: 14 residues. Germline V CDR1 and CDR2: PRHDT, FYEKMQ (reference sequence). CDR3 sequence reads: CASSFGGPKNIQYF. DNA for the CDR3: TGTGCCAGCAGTTTCGGGGGTCCCAAAAACATTCAGTACTTC.

The chain is built from TRBV5-4 and TRBJ1-1; D gene ambiguous. The V gene lost 1 base and the J gene lost 7 bases, with 14 bases spanning the gap. The CDR3 is 14 amino acids. Germline loops: CDR1 SGHNT, CDR2 YYREEE (reference sequence). CDR3 coding DNA: TGTGCCAGCAGCTTGTTCGTGCAGAGCGATGAAGCTTTCTTT. Amino acids: CASSLFVQSDEAFF.

V usage is TRBV7-3 and J usage is TRBJ1-1; D ambiguous. Trimming removed 3 bases at V and 1 base at J, with 9 bases between. This CDR3 comprises 14 residues. Germline lookup yields CDR1 SGHTA and CDR2 FQGTGA. The CDR3 here is CASSFGGPNTEAFF. As DNA, the CDR3 is TGTGCCAGCAGCTTTGGAGGACCGAACACTGAAGCTTTCTTT.

V and J are TRBV19 and TRBJ2-7, with 10 bases fitting TRBD2. CDR3 length: 14 residues. V trimming: 5 bases; J trimming: 7 bases; junction bases outside the gene matches: 8. CDR1 is LNHDA and CDR2 is SQIVND in the germline V gene (reference sequence). CDR3 nucleotide sequence: TGTGCCAGTAGTGCAGCGGGGGGGCGCGGGGAGCAGTACTTC. Translation: CASSAAGGRGEQYF.

The V call is TRBV7-6, the J call TRBJ1-6; 10 bases align to TRBD1. The CDR3 covers 15 residues. J lost 7 bases, V lost 5 bases, and 5 bases had no gene match. The germline CDR1 and CDR2 sequences are SGHVS and FNYEAQ. The CDR3 spells CASSTGQGGNSPLHF. CDR3 in DNA: TGTGCCAGCAGCACAGGACAGGGGGGGAATTCACCCCTCCACTTT. The whole variable domain, filled in from reference TRBV7-6 and TRBJ1-6, reads GAGVSQSPRYKVTKRGQDVALRCDPISGHVSLYWYRQALGQGPEFLTYFNYEAQQDKSGLPNDRFSAERPEGSISTLTIQRTEQRDSAMYRCASSTGQGGNSPLHFGNGTRLTVT.

The chain has TRBV11-2 and TRBJ1-2, with TRBD1 matching 7 bases. V dropped 4 bases and J dropped 8; count of bases not matched to a gene: 7. The CDR3 extends over 13 amino acids. Germline V gene data show CDR1 as SGHAT and CDR2 as FQNNGV. This CDR3 reads CASSWGTAGGYTF. The CDR3 bases are TGTGCCAGCAGCTGGGGGACAGCGGGCGGCTACACCTTC.

This clone was observed a handful of times. The rearrangement joins TRBV5-1 to TRBJ2-1; D not resolved. V was clipped by 5 bases and J by 8 bases, with 14 bases between them. This CDR3 has 13 residues. Looked up from germline, CDR1 is SGHRS and CDR2 is YFSETQ. CDR3 sequence (DNA): TGCGCCAGCAGAGGAAATACGATCGATGAGCAGTTCTTC. This translates into CASRGNTIDEQFF.

This clone was seen a single time. The rearrangement joins TRBV21-1 to TRBJ2-5; the listed D gene, TRBD1, was not tested against the DNA. TRBV21-1 is described as a pseudogene. The CDR3 extends over 20 amino acids. CDR3 protein: CASSTHRKTVPMGNGETQYF. The CDR3 region has the DNA TGTGCCAGCAGCACACATCGGAAGACAGTCCCCATGGGGAATGGTGAGACCCAGTACTTC.

This chain uses TRBV4-1 with TRBJ1-2, with D tentatively TRBD1 (5 bases). This CDR3 region has 15 residues. Deletions cut 0 bases from V and 4 bases from J, with 12 bases between. The germline CDR1 and CDR2 sequences are MGHRA and YSYEKL. This CDR3 reads CASSQEMGVFYGYTF. For the CDR3, the DNA is TGCGCCAGCAGCCAAGAGATGGGGGTCTTCTATGGCTACACCTTC.

This chain links TRBV2 with TRBJ1-1; 8 bases are shared with TRBD1. This CDR3 spans 12 amino acids. Germline values: CDR1 SNHLY, CDR2 FYNNEI. V trimming: 11 bases; J trimming: 4 bases; junction bases outside the gene matches: 6. The DNA of the CDR3 is TGTGCCGTGACAGGGGACTTCACTGAAGCTTTCTTT. Protein sequence: CAVTGDFTEAFF.

V gene TRBV5-1 combines with J gene TRBJ1-6; D gene uncertain. The V end lost 0 bases, the J end lost 9 bases, and 7 bases lay between the germline ends. Germline V CDR1 and CDR2: SGHRS, YFSETQ. The CDR3 sequence is 13 residues long. CDR3 sequence: CASSLEMGSPLHF. The DNA of the CDR3 is TGCGCCAGCAGCTTGGAGATGGGTTCACCCCTCCACTTT.